A single sample gave rise to the 17 T cell receptor beta chains below, sequenced in a study of blood T cell repertoires in COVID-19. The method was immunoSEQ multiplex PCR; TCRdb's version includes in-frame clones alone and lacks a portion of them. The sample holds over 60,000 clones, 82% seen once. The sequenced sample was peripheral blood. Receptors were obtained from a human donor in a cohort sampled during active COVID-19.

This clone was detected a few times. The chain employs TRBV18 and TRBJ2-5, with 9 bases identical to TRBD1. Germline values: CDR1 KGHSH, CDR2 LQKENI. The CDR3 is 15 amino acids. V was pared by 4 bases and J by 5 bases, with 8 bases of the junction left unmatched. The CDR3 sequence: CASSQWTGEGETQYF. CDR3 coding DNA: TGTGCCAGCTCACAGTGGACAGGGGAAGGGGAGACCCAGTACTTC. Together with reference TRBV18 and TRBJ2-5, the CDR3 gives the full variable domain: NAGVMQNPRHLVRRRGQEARLRCSPMKGHSHVYWYRQLPEEGLKFMVYLQKENIIDESGMPKERFSAEFPKEGPSILRIQQVVRGDSAAYFCASSQWTGEGETQYFGPGTRLLVL.

The V and J genes are TRBV5-4 and TRBJ2-1; D is ambiguous. The V and J ends lost 4 bases and 6 bases respectively, with 14 bases between them. CDR3 length: 14 residues. Per germline, CDR1 SGHNT and CDR2 YYREEE (reference sequence). CDR3 DNA: TGTGCCAGCAGCCTAGGCCCATCGAGCAATGAGCAGTTCTTC. As protein: CASSLGPSSNEQFF.

The gene calls are TRBV19 and TRBJ1-5; TRBD1 might be the D (5 bases). Trimming removed 3 bases at V and 0 bases at J, with 15 bases between. Per the germline V gene, CDR1 is LNHDA and CDR2 is SQIVND (reference sequence). The CDR3 sequence is 17 residues long. This chain's CDR3 is CASSMDLGGYSNQPQHF. CDR3 coding DNA: TGTGCCAGTAGTATGGATTTGGGGGGGTATAGCAATCAGCCCCAGCATTTT. Full variable domain (rest looked up from reference TRBV19 and TRBJ1-5): DGGITQSPKYLFRKEGQNVTLSCEQNLNHDAMYWYRQDPGQGLRLIYYSQIVNDFQKGDIAEGYSVSREKKESFPLTVTSAQKNPTAFYLCASSMDLGGYSNQPQHFGDGTRLSIL.

In its sample, this clone was seen a few times. The V and J genes are TRBV30 and TRBJ1-5; D is unclear. The V gene's germline CDR1 is GTSNPN and CDR2 SVGIG (reference sequence). The V and J ends lost 4 bases and 7 bases respectively, with 11 bases between them. This CDR3 has 12 residues. CDR3 sequence: CAWKGSGQPQHF. Here the CDR3 DNA reads TGTGCCTGGAAAGGGAGTGGGCAGCCCCAGCATTTT. The entire variable domain, with the rest obtained from reference TRBV30 and TRBJ1-5, is as follows: SQTIHQWPATLVQPVGSPLSLECTVEGTSNPNLYWYRQAAGRGLQLLFYSVGIGQISSEVPQNLSASRPQDRQFILSSKKLLLSDSGFYLCAWKGSGQPQHFGDGTRLSIL.

A few counts support this clone. This CDR3 reads CASSQGQAGELFF. DNA for the CDR3: TGTGCCAGTAGTCAAGGACAGGCCGGGGAGCTGTTTTTT. The V gene is TRBV19, the J gene TRBJ2-2, with 7 bases lining up with TRBD1. J was trimmed by 6 bases and V by 5 bases; bases with no gene match: 3. This CDR3 has 13 residues. The germline gives CDR1 LNHDA, CDR2 SQIVND (reference sequence). Supplemented by reference TRBV19 and TRBJ2-2, the full variable domain reads DGGITQSPKYLFRKEGQNVTLSCEQNLNHDAMYWYRQDPGQGLRLIYYSQIVNDFQKGDIAEGYSVSREKKESFPLTVTSAQKNPTAFYLCASSQGQAGELFFGEGSRLTVL.

The genes are TRBV7-6 and TRBJ2-1, with TRBD1 matching 7 bases. This CDR3 comprises 12 residues. Germline assignment: CDR1 SGHVS and CDR2 FNYEAQ. V gave up 5 bases and J gave up 10 bases; unmatched junction bases: 5. The CDR3 DNA sequence: TGTGCCAGCAGCGGACGGGACAGAGAGCAGTTCTTC. Protein sequence: CASSGRDREQFF.

CDR3 sequence reads: CASSEGAFRSSPLHF. For the CDR3, the DNA is TGTGCCAGCAGTGAAGGGGCCTTTAGGTCGTCACCCCTCCACTTT. The chain links TRBV6-1 to TRBJ1-6; D unresolved. The CDR3 contains 15 residues. Trimming removed 1 base at V and 10 bases at J, with 14 bases between. The germline V gene encodes CDR1 MNHNS and CDR2 SASEGT.

V usage is TRBV5-1 and J usage is TRBJ2-6; possible D gene TRBD2, 6 bases. The germline V and J ends were trimmed by 5 bases and 0 bases, with 18 bases remaining between them. CDR1 is SGHRS, CDR2 YFSETQ, per germline. This CDR3 contains 18 residues. CDR3 loop: CASSRRESWGSGANVLTF. The CDR3 coding sequence is TGCGCCAGCAGTCGGAGGGAAAGCTGGGGCTCTGGGGCCAACGTCCTGACTTTC. The whole variable domain, filled in from reference TRBV5-1 and TRBJ2-6, reads KAGVTQTPRYLIKTRGQQVTLSCSPISGHRSVSWYQQTPGQGLQFLFEYFSETQRNKGNFPGRFSGRQFSNSRSEMNVSTLELGDSALYLCASSRRESWGSGANVLTFGAGSRLTVL.

This chain uses TRBV19 with TRBJ1-6; D is unresolved. Looked up from germline, CDR1 is LNHDA and CDR2 is SQIVND (reference sequence). V was shortened by 5 bases and J by 0 bases, with 8 bases between the two germline ends. CDR3 length: 15 amino acids. The CDR3: CASSVGFSYNSPLHF. As DNA, the CDR3 is TGTGCCAGTAGTGTCGGGTTCTCCTATAATTCACCCCTCCACTTT.

The rearrangement links TRBV7-9 to TRBJ2-5; 9 bases map to TRBD2. The CDR3 totals 17 residues. J was trimmed by 1 base and V by 1 base; bases with no gene match: 7. Germline-derived CDR1 and CDR2 are SEHNR and FQNEAQ (reference sequence). CDR3 in DNA: TGTGCCAGCAGCTTAGGTAATAGCGGGGGAATCCAAGAGACCCAGTACTTC. As protein: CASSLGNSGGIQETQYF. The variable domain in full, with the rest retrieved from reference TRBV7-9 and TRBJ2-5, is DTGVSQNPRHKITKRGQNVTFRCDPISEHNRLYWYRQTLGQGPEFLTYFQNEAQLEKSRLLSDRFSAERPKGSFSTLEIQRTEQGDSAMYLCASSLGNSGGIQETQYFGPGTRLLVL.

This rearrangement joins TRBV14 to TRBJ1-3; no reliable D call. The germline V gene encodes CDR1 SGHDN and CDR2 FVKESK. V dropped 3 bases and J dropped 9 bases, with 12 bases sitting between them. The CDR3 spans 13 residues. CDR3: CASSQVGVGTIYF. The CDR3, as DNA: TGTGCCAGCAGCCAGGTGGGAGTCGGCACCATATATTTT.

The chain uses TRBV6-1 and TRBJ1-1, with TRBD1 identical over 10 bases. CDR3 length: 13 amino acids. J gave up 10 bases and V 3 bases, and 5 bases lay outside the gene matches. Germline V CDR1 and CDR2: MNHNS, SASEGT. The CDR3 protein is CASSDGTGVVAFF. The DNA for the CDR3 is TGTGCCAGCAGTGACGGGACAGGGGTGGTAGCTTTCTTT.

The chain uses TRBV2 and TRBJ1-6, with 9 bases identical to TRBD1. The germline CDR1 and CDR2 sequences are SNHLY and FYNNEI. CDR3 length equals 15 residues. Trimming at V came to 5 bases and at J to 9 bases, leaving 8 bases not matched to a gene. In DNA form, the CDR3 reads TGTGCCAGCAGTTACACAGGGGGCGGGGGTTCACCCCTCCACTTT. Translating it yields CASSYTGGGGSPLHF. The full variable domain, its missing parts supplied by reference TRBV2 and TRBJ1-6, is EPEVTQTPSHQVTQMGQEVILRCVPISNHLYFYWYRQILGQKVEFLVSFYNNEISEKSEIFDDQFSVERPDGSNFTLKIRSTKLEDSAMYFCASSYTGGGGSPLHFGNGTRLTVT.

This clone is a singleton in its sample. V and J are TRBV7-2 and TRBJ1-5; the D gene is possibly TRBD1 (5 bases). The germline gives CDR1 SGHTA, CDR2 FQGNSA. The CDR3 covers 15 residues. V shed 4 bases and J shed 4 bases, with 14 bases lying between them. The CDR3 nucleotides are TGTGCCAGCAGCTCTAAGGGGTCGGTGAATCAGCCCCAGCATTTT. This translates into CASSSKGSVNQPQHF. The complete variable domain, with remaining parts taken from reference TRBV7-2 and TRBJ1-5, reads GAGVSQSPSNKVTEKGKDVELRCDPISGHTALYWYRQSLGQGLEFLIYFQGNSAPDKSGLPSDRFSAERTGGSVSTLTIQRTQQEDSAVYLCASSSKGSVNQPQHFGDGTRLSIL.

This chain joins TRBV11-2 and TRBJ1-1; D remains unclear. V was pared by 4 bases and J by 6 bases, with 12 bases between. This CDR3 has 13 amino acids. Germline assignment: CDR1 SGHAT and CDR2 FQNNGV. This CDR3 reads CASSSSGGSEAFF. CDR3 bases: TGTGCCAGCAGCTCCAGCGGAGGGTCTGAAGCTTTCTTT.

The V gene is TRBV19, the J gene TRBJ2-3; 9 bases agree with TRBD1. The ends lost 6 bases at V and 5 bases at J; junction bases unmatched: 6. The CDR3 runs 14 residues. Germline CDR1 is LNHDA and CDR2 is SQIVND (reference sequence). The CDR3, as DNA: TGTGCCAGTAGAGACAGGGGGGTGGGAGATACGCAGTATTTT. Translated, it gives CASRDRGVGDTQYF.

This clone was counted at least ten times. The J gene is TRBJ1-5, the V gene TRBV7-2; the D is unclear. V dropped 1 base and J dropped 11 bases, with 15 bases sitting between them. The CDR3 length is 14 residues. Germline values: CDR1 SGHTA, CDR2 FQGNSA. CDR3 amino acids: CASSLDSYTGTQHF. In DNA, the CDR3 is TGTGCCAGCAGCTTAGATTCCTACACGGGGACCCAGCATTTT. Variable domain in full (rest from reference TRBV7-2 and TRBJ1-5): GAGVSQSPSNKVTEKGKDVELRCDPISGHTALYWYRQSLGQGLEFLIYFQGNSAPDKSGLPSDRFSAERTGGSVSTLTIQRTQQEDSAVYLCASSLDSYTGTQHFGDGTRLSIL.